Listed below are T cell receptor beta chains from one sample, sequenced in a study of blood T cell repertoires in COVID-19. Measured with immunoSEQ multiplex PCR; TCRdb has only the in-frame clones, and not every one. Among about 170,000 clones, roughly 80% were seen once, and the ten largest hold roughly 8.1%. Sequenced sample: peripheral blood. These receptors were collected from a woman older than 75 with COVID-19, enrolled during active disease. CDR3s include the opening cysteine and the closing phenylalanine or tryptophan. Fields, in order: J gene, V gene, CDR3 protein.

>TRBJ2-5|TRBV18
CASSPPPQGTQYF
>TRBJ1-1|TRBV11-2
CASSLLRTGVTEAFF
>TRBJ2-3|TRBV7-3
CASSSERLAGQDTQYF
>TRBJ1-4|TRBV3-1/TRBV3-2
CASSQDREKLFF
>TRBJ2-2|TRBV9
CASSVATRDTGELFF
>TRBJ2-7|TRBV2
CASSERDRPTYEQYF
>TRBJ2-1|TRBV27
CASSPGLAGARSYNEQFF
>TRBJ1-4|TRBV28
CASRPTGGPGLFF
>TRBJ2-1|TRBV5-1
CASSLDLGQIKFF
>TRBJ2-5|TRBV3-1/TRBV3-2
CASSQGWAQETQYF
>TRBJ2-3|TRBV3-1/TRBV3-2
CASSPSGGTDTQYF
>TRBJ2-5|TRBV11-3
CASSLGKRLAGETQYF
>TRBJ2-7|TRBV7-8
CASSFLGSVPRDAYEQYF
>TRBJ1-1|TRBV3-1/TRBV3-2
CASSQVRRATEAFF
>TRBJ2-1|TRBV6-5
CASSSIAGGPHEQFF
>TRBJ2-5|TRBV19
CASSPASGRVAAQYF
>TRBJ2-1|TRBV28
CASSLIVPRGRALNEQFF
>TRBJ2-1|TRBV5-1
CASSPAGGSYNEQFF
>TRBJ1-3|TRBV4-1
CASSQDVGQGAPSGNTIYF
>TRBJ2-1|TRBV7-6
CASSLDPPSSYNEQFF
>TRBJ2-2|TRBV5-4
CASSSGISHGGELFF
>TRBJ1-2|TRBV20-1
CSAQGAPGYTF
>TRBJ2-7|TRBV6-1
CASSGGGGNSYEQYF
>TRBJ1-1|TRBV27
CASRQNRNTEAFF
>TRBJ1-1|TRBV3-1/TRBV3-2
CASSPGGYTEAFF
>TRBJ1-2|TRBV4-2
CASRTQGRNYGYTF
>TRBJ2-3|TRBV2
CASKPGLAGLDTQYF
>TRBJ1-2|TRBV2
CASSLLGQAGGYTF
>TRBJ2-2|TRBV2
CASTDWNTGELFF
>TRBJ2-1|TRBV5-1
CASSLPSGGGDEQFF
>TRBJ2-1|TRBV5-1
CASSLGVGLAGNEQFF
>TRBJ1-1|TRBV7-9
CASSLAGNTEAFF
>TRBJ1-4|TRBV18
CASSPPQGGEKLFF
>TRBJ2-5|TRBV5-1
CASSLGQIAETQYF
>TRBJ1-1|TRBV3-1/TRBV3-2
CASSQGGGGFEAFF
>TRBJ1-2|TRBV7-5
CVRSLPVWGYTF
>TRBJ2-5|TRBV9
CASSSRGQGSFQETQYF
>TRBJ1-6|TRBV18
CASSPDRGSSYNSPLHF
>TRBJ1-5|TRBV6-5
CASKMEGANQPQHF
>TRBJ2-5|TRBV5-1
CASMFGEGQETQYF
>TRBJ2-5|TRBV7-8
CASSRWTSGRSQGETQYF
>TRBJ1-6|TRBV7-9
CASSSPGQGNSPLHF
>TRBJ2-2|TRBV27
CASSLGTENTGELFF
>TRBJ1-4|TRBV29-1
CSVSGGDEKLFF
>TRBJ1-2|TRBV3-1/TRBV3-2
CASSQEGTGEYGYTF
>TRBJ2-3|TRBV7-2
CASSQGLAGLVDTQYF
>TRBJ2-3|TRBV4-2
CASSQPASGTSGTDTQYF
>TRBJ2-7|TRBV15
CATSNRDEQYF
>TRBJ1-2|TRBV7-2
CASSPTGTEGYTF
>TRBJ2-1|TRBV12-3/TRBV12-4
CASSLQREFEQFF
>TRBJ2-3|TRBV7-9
CASSPVGQGDTQYF
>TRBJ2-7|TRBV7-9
CASSLANGVAVYKYF
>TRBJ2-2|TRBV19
CASRSGQGPNTGELFF
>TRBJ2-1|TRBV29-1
CSQAGLAGLDEQFF
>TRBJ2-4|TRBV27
CASSRLWTPLEVKRAKNIQYF
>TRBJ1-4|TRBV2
CATSDRGRTNEKLFF
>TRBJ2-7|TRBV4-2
CASSQGSSGRFNEQYF